A selection of T cell receptor beta chains follows, all from one sample in a study of CD8 T cells in Susac syndrome. Via MiXCR, TCRdb re-called the immunoSEQ multiplex PCR reads, giving one row per CDR3 protein. The sample comprises roughly 200,000 distinct CDR3 sequences, about 94% of which are singletons, and approximately 0.098% rests with the top ten. Specimen: CD4+ T cells from PBMCs. The receptors were gathered from a human donor in good health. The conserved cysteine and the conserved F or W are not part of the CDR3 here. Fields, in order: D gene, J gene, V gene, CDR3 protein. A D gene is named only where the DNA matches it firmly.

D gene: .; J gene: TRBJ1-2; V gene: TRBV7-2; CDR3 protein: ASTLGGWAYGYT
D gene: TRBD1; J gene: TRBJ2-7; V gene: TRBV6-5; CDR3 protein: ASSSARAGGSYEQY
D gene: .; J gene: TRBJ2-5; V gene: TRBV20-1; CDR3 protein: TTARQETQY
D gene: .; J gene: TRBJ2-7; V gene: TRBV29-1; CDR3 protein: SSRGGGEQY
D gene: TRBD1; J gene: TRBJ2-3; V gene: TRBV29-1; CDR3 protein: SGSRDRSTDTQY
D gene: .; J gene: TRBJ2-5; V gene: TRBV20-1; CDR3 protein: SARPLLGGETQY
D gene: .; J gene: TRBJ2-5; V gene: TRBV7-2; CDR3 protein: ASTRDRQETQY
D gene: TRBD1; J gene: TRBJ2-5; V gene: TRBV29-1; CDR3 protein: SVDGRGSGETQY
D gene: TRBD1; J gene: TRBJ2-4; V gene: TRBV4-3; CDR3 protein: ASSQAGTGNIQY
D gene: TRBD2; J gene: TRBJ2-7; V gene: TRBV7-8; CDR3 protein: ASSLSSRGLAGGEQY